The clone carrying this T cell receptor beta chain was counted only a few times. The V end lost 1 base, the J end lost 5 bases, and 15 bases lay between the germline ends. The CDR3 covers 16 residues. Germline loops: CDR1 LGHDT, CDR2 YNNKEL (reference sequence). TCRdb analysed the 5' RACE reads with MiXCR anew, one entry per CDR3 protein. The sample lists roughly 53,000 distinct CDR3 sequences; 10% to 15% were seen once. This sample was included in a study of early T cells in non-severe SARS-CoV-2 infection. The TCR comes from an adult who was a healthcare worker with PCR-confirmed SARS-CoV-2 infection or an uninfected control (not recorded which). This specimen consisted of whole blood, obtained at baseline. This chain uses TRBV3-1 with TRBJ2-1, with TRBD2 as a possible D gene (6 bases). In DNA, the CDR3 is TGTGCCAGCAGCCAAGCGGGGGTAAACGGGGACAATGAGCAGTTCTTC. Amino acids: CASSQAGVNGDNEQFF.